This T cell receptor (beta chain) is from a study of blood T cell repertoires in COVID-19. At the level of the study: The samples span acute and convalescent COVID-19 from the United States, Italy and Spain. In each case, the material was cDNA or gDNA derived from T cells, B-cell-depleted T cells, or PBMCs.

How the authors handled the data: It was from reference gene primer amplification that nucleated cell counts were estimated. The repertoire was sequenced with immunoSEQ multiplex PCR; TCRdb's copy has only in-frame clones and lacks some. That table is the source of V, J and clone size, and D and trimming were worked out from the DNA. The table includes over 85,000 clones, around four fifths detected once. Sequences were obtained from peripheral blood. This sequence originates from a human donor in a cohort sampled during active COVID-19.

CDR3 nucleotide sequence: TGTGCCAGCAGCCCCCGGACTAGCGGGTTTAATGAGCAGTTCTTC. Its protein is CASSPRTSGFNEQFF. This rearrangement joins TRBV14 to TRBJ2-1; 11 bases fit TRBD2. CDR1 is SGHDN and CDR2 is FVKESK in the germline V gene. With 4 bases clipped from V and 7 bases from J, the junction kept 6 bases outside the gene matches. CDR3 length: 15 amino acids.